This TCR beta chain was profiled in a study of Ad26.COV2.S vaccination and SARS-CoV-2 variants. Overall study context: By the intramuscular route, Ad26.COV2.S was given once, or twice 56 days apart.

The CDR3 is 14 residues long. V lost 3 bases, J lost 1 base, and 9 bases lay in between. CDR1 MNHEY and CDR2 SVGAGI come from the germline V gene. The method was immunoSEQ multiplex PCR; TCRdb's version includes in-frame clones alone and lacks a portion of them. The sample has 300,000 to 400,000 clones, roughly 89% seen once. Stated treatment: approximately 18 received Ad26.COV2.S at low or high dose, single or two shots; several received placebo; per-sample allocation not given. The samples were gathered on day 63 after the first injection of vaccine or placebo. This TCR came from a person aged 18-60 years who received the Ad26.COV2.S COVID-19 vaccine or a placebo. The source material was peripheral blood, sampled in a trial of Ad26.COV2.S vaccine versus placebo. The V and J genes are TRBV6-5 and TRBJ1-2; maybe TRBD1 (5 bases). The CDR3 DNA follows: TGTGCCAGCAGTTATCGCAGGGATAACTATGGCTACACCTTC. This codes for CASSYRRDNYGYTF.